This T cell receptor (beta chain) was found in a study of cytomegalovirus exposure and HLA in healthy donors. Study-wide results and caveats: When a later analysis compared HLA-associated TCR beta chains with equally common others, the HLA-associated chains turned out to be more clonally expanded and to have lower generation probabilities.

Germline-derived CDR1 and CDR2 are KGHSH and LQKENI. V gave up 8 bases and J gave up 7 bases; unmatched junction bases: 5. This CDR3 region has 13 residues. As concerns this clone: Its antigen is unknown.

PCR employed 60 Vbeta and 13 Jbeta primers. Libraries were prepared by immunoSEQ multiplex PCR; TCRdb keeps only in-frame clonotypes and omits some of them. The sample features tens of thousands of clones, with 0.45% to 0.7% in its top ten. The source of this sequence is a man aged 45-65 years in good health and CMV-seronegative. V gene TRBV18 combines with J gene TRBJ1-6; 7 bases line up with TRBD1. Sequencing used PBMCs. The CDR3, as DNA: TGTGCCAGCCTGGGACAGAAAAATTCACCCCTCCACTTT. As protein: CASLGQKNSPLHF. Full variable domain (outside the CDR3, taken from reference TRBV18 and TRBJ1-6): NAGVMQNPRHLVRRRGQEARLRCSPMKGHSHVYWYRQLPEEGLKFMVYLQKENIIDESGMPKERFSAEFPKEGPSILRIQQVVRGDSAAYFCASLGQKNSPLHFGNGTRLTVT.